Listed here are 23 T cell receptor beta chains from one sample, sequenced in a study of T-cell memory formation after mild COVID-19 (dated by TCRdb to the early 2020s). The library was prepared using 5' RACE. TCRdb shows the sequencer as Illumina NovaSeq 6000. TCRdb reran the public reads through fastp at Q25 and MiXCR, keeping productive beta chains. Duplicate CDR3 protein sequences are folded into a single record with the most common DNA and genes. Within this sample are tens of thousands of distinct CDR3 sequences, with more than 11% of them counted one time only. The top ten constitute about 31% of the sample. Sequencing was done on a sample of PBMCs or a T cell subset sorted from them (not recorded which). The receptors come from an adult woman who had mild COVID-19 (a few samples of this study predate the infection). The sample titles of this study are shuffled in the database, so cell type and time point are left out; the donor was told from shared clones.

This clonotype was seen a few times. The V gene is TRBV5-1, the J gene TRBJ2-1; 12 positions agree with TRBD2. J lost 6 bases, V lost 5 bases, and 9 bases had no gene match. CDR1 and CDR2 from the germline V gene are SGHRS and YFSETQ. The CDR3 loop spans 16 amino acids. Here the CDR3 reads CASRPGLAGTPNEQFF. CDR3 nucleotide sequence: TGCGCCAGCAGACCTGGACTAGCGGGGACCCCCAATGAGCAGTTCTTC. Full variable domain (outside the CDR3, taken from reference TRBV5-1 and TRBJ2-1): KAGVTQTPRYLIKTRGQQVTLSCSPISGHRSVSWYQQTPGQGLQFLFEYFSETQRNKGNFPGRFSGRQFSNSRSEMNVSTLELGDSALYLCASRPGLAGTPNEQFFGPGTRLTVL.

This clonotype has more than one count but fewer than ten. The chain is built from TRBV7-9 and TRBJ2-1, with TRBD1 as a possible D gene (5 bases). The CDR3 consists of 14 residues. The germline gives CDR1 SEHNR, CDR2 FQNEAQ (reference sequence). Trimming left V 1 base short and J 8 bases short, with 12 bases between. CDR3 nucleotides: TGTGCCAGCAGCTTAGGCTGGGGCATAGATGAGCAGTTCTTC. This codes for CASSLGWGIDEQFF.

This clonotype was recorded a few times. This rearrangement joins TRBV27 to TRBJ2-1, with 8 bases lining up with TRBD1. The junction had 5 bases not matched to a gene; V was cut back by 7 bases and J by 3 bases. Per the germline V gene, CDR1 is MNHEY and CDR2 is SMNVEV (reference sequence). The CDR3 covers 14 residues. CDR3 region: CASKNRGIYNEQFF. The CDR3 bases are TGTGCCAGCAAAAACAGGGGGATCTACAATGAGCAGTTCTTC.

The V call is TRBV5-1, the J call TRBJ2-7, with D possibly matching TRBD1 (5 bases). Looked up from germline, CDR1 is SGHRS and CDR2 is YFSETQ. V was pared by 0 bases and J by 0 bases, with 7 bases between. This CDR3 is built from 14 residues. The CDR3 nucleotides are TGCGCCAGCAGCTTGGACGACAGCTCCTACGAGCAGTACTTC. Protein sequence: CASSLDDSSYEQYF.

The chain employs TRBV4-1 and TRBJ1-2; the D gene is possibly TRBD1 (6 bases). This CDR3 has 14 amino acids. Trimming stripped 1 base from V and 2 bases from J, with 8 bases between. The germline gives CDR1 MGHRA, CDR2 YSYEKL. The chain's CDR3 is CASSQAGTNYGYTF. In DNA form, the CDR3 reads TGCGCCAGCAGCCAAGCGGGGACAAACTATGGCTACACCTTC.

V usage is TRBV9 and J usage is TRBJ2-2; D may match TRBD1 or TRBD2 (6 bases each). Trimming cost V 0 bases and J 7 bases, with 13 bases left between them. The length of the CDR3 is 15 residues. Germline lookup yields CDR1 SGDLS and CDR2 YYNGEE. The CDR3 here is CASSVDGGAIGELFF. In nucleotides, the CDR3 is TGTGCCAGCAGCGTAGACGGGGGCGCAATCGGGGAGCTGTTTTTT.

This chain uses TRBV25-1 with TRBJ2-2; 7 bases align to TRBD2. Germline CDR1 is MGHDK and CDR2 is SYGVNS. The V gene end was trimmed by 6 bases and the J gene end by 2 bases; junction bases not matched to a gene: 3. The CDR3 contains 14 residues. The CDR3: CASRASGNTGELFF. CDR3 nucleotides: TGTGCCAGCAGAGCTAGCGGTAACACCGGGGAGCTGTTTTTT.

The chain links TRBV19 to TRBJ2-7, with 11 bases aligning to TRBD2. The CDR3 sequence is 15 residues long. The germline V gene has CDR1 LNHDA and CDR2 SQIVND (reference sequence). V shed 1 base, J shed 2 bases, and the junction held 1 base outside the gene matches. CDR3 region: CASSIGLAGPYEQYF. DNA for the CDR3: TGTGCCAGTAGTATAGGACTAGCGGGACCCTACGAGCAGTACTTC.

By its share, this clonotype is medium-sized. Here the CDR3 reads CASSQGGLDTDTQYF. The CDR3 DNA reads TGTGCCAGCAGCCAAGGAGGGCTAGACACAGATACGCAGTATTTT. The rearrangement links TRBV4-2 to TRBJ2-3, with D possibly TRBD2 on 5 matching bases. Looked up from germline, CDR1 is LGHNA and CDR2 is YNFKEQ. V lost 1 base, J lost 2 bases, and 10 bases lay in between. The CDR3 sequence is 15 residues long.

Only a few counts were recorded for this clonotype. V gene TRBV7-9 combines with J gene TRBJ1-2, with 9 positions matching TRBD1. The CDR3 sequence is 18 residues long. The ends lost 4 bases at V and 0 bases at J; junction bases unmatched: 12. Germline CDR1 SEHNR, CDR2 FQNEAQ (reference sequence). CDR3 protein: CASSSDWTGDRSNYGYTF. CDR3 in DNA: TGTGCCAGCAGCTCAGACTGGACAGGGGATAGATCTAACTATGGCTACACCTTC.

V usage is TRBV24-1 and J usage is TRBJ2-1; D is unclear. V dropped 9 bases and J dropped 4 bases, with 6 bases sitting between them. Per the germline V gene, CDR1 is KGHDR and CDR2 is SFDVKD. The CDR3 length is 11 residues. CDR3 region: CATEYYNEQFF. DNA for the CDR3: TGTGCCACCGAGTATTACAATGAGCAGTTCTTC.

The CDR3 region is CASSLPAGALGGEQYF. In DNA, the CDR3 is TGTGCCAGCAGCTTACCCGCCGGGGCCCTGGGAGGGGAGCAGTACTTC. The chain uses TRBV12-3 or TRBV12-4 and TRBJ2-7; the match to TRBD2 covers 7 bases. V lost 6 bases and J lost 7; bases outside the gene matches: 18. This CDR3 comprises 16 residues.

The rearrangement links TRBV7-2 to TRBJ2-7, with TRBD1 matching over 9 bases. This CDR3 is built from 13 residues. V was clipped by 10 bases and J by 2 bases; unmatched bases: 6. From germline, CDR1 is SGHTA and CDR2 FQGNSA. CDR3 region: CAIRRTGAYEQYF. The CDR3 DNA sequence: TGTGCCATACGTAGGACAGGGGCCTACGAGCAGTACTTC.

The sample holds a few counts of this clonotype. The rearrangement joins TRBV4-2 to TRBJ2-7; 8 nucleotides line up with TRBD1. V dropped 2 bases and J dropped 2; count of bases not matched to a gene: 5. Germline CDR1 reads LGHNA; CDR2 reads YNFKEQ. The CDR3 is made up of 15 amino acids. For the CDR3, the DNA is TGTGCCAGCAGCCAATGGACAGGGAAAACCTACGAGCAGTACTTC. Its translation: CASSQWTGKTYEQYF.

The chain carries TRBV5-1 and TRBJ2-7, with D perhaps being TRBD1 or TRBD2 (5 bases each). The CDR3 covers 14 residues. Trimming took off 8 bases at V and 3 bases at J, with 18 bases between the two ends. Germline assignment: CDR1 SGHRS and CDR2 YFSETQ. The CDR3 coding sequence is TGCGCCAGTCGACAACCGGGGCTTGACTACGAGCAGTACTTC. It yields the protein CASRQPGLDYEQYF.

The CDR3: CSADPNPGQQYF. As DNA, the CDR3 is TGCAGTGCTGACCCCAATCCGGGACAGCAGTATTTT. The chain links TRBV20-1 to TRBJ2-3; TRBD1 might be the D (6 bases). The ends were cut back, 5 bases at V and 11 bases at J, with 17 bases in the middle. CDR1 and CDR2 from the germline V gene are DFQATT and SNEGSKA (reference sequence). CDR3 size: 12 residues.

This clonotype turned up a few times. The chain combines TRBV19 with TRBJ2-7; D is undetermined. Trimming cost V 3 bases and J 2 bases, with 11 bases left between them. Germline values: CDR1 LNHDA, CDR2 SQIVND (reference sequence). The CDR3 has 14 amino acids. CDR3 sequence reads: CASSMSWATYEQYF. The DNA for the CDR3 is TGTGCCAGTAGTATGTCTTGGGCGACCTACGAGCAGTACTTC.

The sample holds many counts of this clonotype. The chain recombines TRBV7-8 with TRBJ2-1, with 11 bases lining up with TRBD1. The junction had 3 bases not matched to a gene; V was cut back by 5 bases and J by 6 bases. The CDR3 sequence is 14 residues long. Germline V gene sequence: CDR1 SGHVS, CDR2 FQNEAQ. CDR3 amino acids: CASSRGTGGNEQFF. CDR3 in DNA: TGTGCCAGCAGCCGCGGGACAGGGGGCAATGAGCAGTTCTTC. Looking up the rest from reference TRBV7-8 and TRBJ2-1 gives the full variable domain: GAGVSQSPRYKVAKRGQDVALRCDPISGHVSLFWYQQALGQGPEFLTYFQNEAQLDKSGLPSDRFFAERPEGSVSTLKIQRTQQEDSAVYLCASSRGTGGNEQFFGPGTRLTVL.

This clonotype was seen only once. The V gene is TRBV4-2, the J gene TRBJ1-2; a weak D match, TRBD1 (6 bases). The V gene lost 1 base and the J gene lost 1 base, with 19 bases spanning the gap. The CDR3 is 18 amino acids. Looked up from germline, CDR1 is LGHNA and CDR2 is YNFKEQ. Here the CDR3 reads CASSQGLSDSPLNYGYTF. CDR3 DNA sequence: TGTGCCAGCAGCCAAGGTCTTTCGGACAGTCCTCTTAACTATGGCTACACCTTC.

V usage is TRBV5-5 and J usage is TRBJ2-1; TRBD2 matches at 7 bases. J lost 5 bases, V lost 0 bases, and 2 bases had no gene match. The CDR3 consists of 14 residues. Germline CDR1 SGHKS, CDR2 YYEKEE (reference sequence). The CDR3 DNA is TGTGCCAGCAGCTTGGGACTAGCTAACAATGAGCAGTTCTTC. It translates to CASSLGLANNEQFF.

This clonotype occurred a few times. The CDR3 loop reads CASGDPNTDTQYF. For the CDR3, the DNA is TGTGCCAGCGGCGACCCGAACACAGATACGCAGTATTTT. This rearrangement joins TRBV27 to TRBJ2-3, with D unclear. The germline V gene has CDR1 MNHEY and CDR2 SMNVEV (reference sequence). The CDR3 is 13 residues long. Trimming left V 8 bases short and J 2 bases short, with 11 bases between.

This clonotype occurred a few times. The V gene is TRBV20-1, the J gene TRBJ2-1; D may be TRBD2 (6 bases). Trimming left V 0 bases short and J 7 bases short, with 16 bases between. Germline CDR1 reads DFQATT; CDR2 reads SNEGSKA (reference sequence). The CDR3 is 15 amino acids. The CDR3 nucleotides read TGCAGTGCTAGAGATCGGAATAGCGCGGGGAATGAGCAGTTCTTC. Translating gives CSARDRNSAGNEQFF.

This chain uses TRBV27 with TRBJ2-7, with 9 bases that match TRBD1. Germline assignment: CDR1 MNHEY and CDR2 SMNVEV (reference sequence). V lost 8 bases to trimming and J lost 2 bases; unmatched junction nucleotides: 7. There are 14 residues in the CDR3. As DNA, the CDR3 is TGTGCCAGCGGTTCGGGACAGGGCGCCTACGAGCAGTACTTC. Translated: CASGSGQGAYEQYF.